The 31 T cell receptor beta chains given below trace back to one sample, sequenced in a study of T cells in Graves' hyperthyroidism and ophthalmopathy. The investigators amplified TCR beta CDR3 regions from RNA transcripts. First-round RT-PCR targeting the TCR CDR3 was performed with the HTBI primer set. In TCRdb, the multiplex PCR reads were re-called with MiXCR into one record per CDR3 protein. Of about 610,000 distinct CDR3 sequences detected, approximately 15% appear once; the ten largest clones hold 3.5% to 4.5%. Material for sequencing was blood. All receptors come from a woman between 35 and 50 years old with Graves' ophthalmopathy.

This clonotype has at least ten counts. This chain uses TRBV4-2 with TRBJ2-2; 11 bases are a match to TRBD2. Per germline, CDR1 LGHNA and CDR2 YNFKEQ. The CDR3 extends over 16 amino acids. With V trimmed by 7 bases and J by 7 bases, 11 bases remained unmatched. The CDR3 DNA is TGTGCCAGCAACTTAGCGGGAGGGCGTTATGACGGGGAGCTGTTTTTT. Its translation is CASNLAGGRYDGELFF.

This clonotype has a count of ten or more. The CDR3 here is CASSLTGGVNTEAFF. The CDR3 region has the DNA TGTGCCAGCAGTTTGACAGGGGGGGTAAACACTGAAGCTTTCTTT. The rearrangement links TRBV27 to TRBJ1-1; 9 nucleotides align to TRBD1. CDR1 MNHEY and CDR2 SMNVEV come from the germline V gene (reference sequence). J lost 2 bases, V lost 3 bases, and 4 bases had no gene match. The CDR3 has 15 amino acids.

This chain joins TRBV4-2 and TRBJ1-3, with D hard to call. The germline V gene has CDR1 LGHNA and CDR2 YNFKEQ. V was pared by 1 base and J by 0 bases, with 13 bases between. This CDR3 contains 17 residues. CDR3 loop: CASSQVSNGRSGNTIYF. In DNA form, the CDR3 reads TGTGCCAGCAGCCAAGTGTCCAACGGCCGCTCTGGAAACACCATATATTTT.

This clonotype was detected ten times or more. At one of its ends the junction is not consistent with the germline gene, which may arise from a read error. The CDR3 sequence is CASRLERGQASYEQYF. The CDR3 DNA follows: TGTGCCAGCAGGTTGGAGAGGGGACAGGCTTCCTACGAGCAGTACTTC. The chain links TRBV5-6 to TRBJ2-7, with TRBD1 identical over 8 bases. CDR3 size: 16 residues. Germline V gene lookup returns CDR1 SGHDT and CDR2 YYEEEE.

This clonotype came up many times. CDR3 in amino acids: CASSLGSPTEAFF. DNA for the CDR3: TGTGCCAGCAGCTTAGGGTCCCCCACTGAAGCTTTCTTT. The rearrangement joins TRBV11-2 to TRBJ1-1; D is undetermined. There are 13 residues in the CDR3. V lost 1 base and J lost 4, with 7 bases in between. Germline V CDR1 and CDR2: SGHAT, FQNNGV.

This clonotype was seen at least ten times. The J gene is TRBJ2-7, the V gene TRBV12-3 or TRBV12-4; a weak D match, TRBD2 (5 bases). The CDR3 spans 10 residues. With 10 bases removed from V and 6 bases from J, the gap between germline ends came to 10 bases. This CDR3 is CATGGTEQYF. The CDR3 DNA reads TGTGCCACCGGAGGAACCGAGCAGTACTTC.

This clonotype was counted at least ten times. This chain joins TRBV2 and TRBJ2-2; 12 positions agree with TRBD2. The ends lost 4 bases at V and 7 bases at J; junction bases unmatched: 7. Germline V gene data show CDR1 as SNHLY and CDR2 as FYNNEI. The CDR3 has 16 amino acids. The CDR3 loop is CASSGQLAGGNGELFF. The CDR3 DNA follows: TGTGCCAGCAGTGGCCAACTAGCGGGAGGTAACGGGGAGCTGTTTTTT.

This clonotype was found many times. The J gene is TRBJ2-7, the V gene TRBV7-8; D possibly matches TRBD1 or TRBD2 (5 bases each). From germline, CDR1 is SGHVS and CDR2 FQNEAQ. The CDR3 has 15 residues. Trimming took off 5 bases at V and 3 bases at J, with 17 bases between the two ends. Here the CDR3 reads CASSATGTVNYEQYF. The CDR3 nucleotides read TGTGCCAGCAGCGCTACGGGGACGGTCAACTACGAGCAGTACTTC.

This clonotype was seen repeatedly, ten times or more. The V call is TRBV30, the J call TRBJ2-7; weak D call: TRBD1 (5 bases). V dropped 0 bases and J dropped 3 bases, with 9 bases sitting between them. The CDR3 length is 13 residues. Germline V gives CDR1 GTSNPN, CDR2 SVGIG (reference sequence). For the CDR3, the DNA is TGTGCCTGGAGTGTAGGGGCTGGCTACGAGCAGTACTTC. As protein: CAWSVGAGYEQYF. The full variable domain, completed using reference TRBV30 and TRBJ2-7, is SQTIHQWPATLVQPVGSPLSLECTVEGTSNPNLYWYRQAAGRGLQLLFYSVGIGQISSEVPQNLSASRPQDRQFILSSKKLLLSDSGFYLCAWSVGAGYEQYFGPGTRLTVT.

This clonotype was detected only a few times. The chain couples TRBV25-1 to TRBJ2-7; the D is unclear. The CDR3 is 10 amino acids. Germline lookup yields CDR1 MGHDK and CDR2 SYGVNS. The V end was cut by 2 bases, the J end by 9 bases, with 5 bases between. This CDR3 is CASSEEMQYF. The CDR3 nucleotides are TGTGCCAGCAGTGAAGAGATGCAGTACTTC.

At least ten counts were recorded for this clonotype. The chain links TRBV7-2 to TRBJ2-2; 7 positions match TRBD2. V shed 5 bases, J shed 6 bases, and the junction held 6 bases outside the gene matches. Per germline, CDR1 SGHTA and CDR2 FQGNSA. The length of the CDR3 is 14 residues. The CDR3 bases are TGTGCCAGCAGCCCCCTGGGGGGGGCCGGGGAGCTGTTTTTT. Amino acid sequence: CASSPLGGAGELFF.

This clonotype occurred many times. The chain employs TRBV28 and TRBJ2-7; weak D call: TRBD2 (6 bases). The ends were cut back, 5 bases at V and 4 bases at J, with 21 bases in the middle. CDR1 is MDHEN, CDR2 SYDVKM, per germline. The CDR3 is 16 residues long. The CDR3 sequence: CASSLYTGYGGYEQYF. The CDR3 DNA reads TGTGCCAGCAGTCTCTACACCGGTTACGGAGGGTACGAGCAGTACTTC.

This clonotype was counted ten times or more. The rearrangement links TRBV12-3 or TRBV12-4 to TRBJ1-1; no definite D call. The V and J ends lost 7 bases and 0 bases respectively, with 9 bases between them. The CDR3 contains 13 residues. The CDR3 region has the DNA TGTGCCAGCAAGAGAGAAGTGAACACTGAAGCTTTCTTT. Its translation is CASKREVNTEAFF.

This clonotype has at least ten counts. The rearrangement joins TRBV7-8 to TRBJ2-2, with D possibly matching TRBD2 (6 bases). Trimming removed 5 bases at V and 1 base at J, with 11 bases between. This CDR3 has 15 amino acids. The germline CDR1 and CDR2 sequences are SGHVS and FQNEAQ. CDR3: CASSPAGRNTGELFF. The CDR3 bases are TGTGCCAGCAGCCCCGCGGGGAGGAACACCGGGGAGCTGTTTTTT.

This clonotype was counted at least ten times. The chain recombines TRBV28 with TRBJ2-5, with no clear D. This CDR3 has 16 residues. Germline CDR1 and CDR2: MDHEN and SYDVKM. Trimming shortened V by 4 bases and J by 4 bases, and 19 bases separated the two germline ends. CDR3 residues: CASSSPGLFARETQYF. The CDR3 DNA reads TGTGCCAGCAGTTCACCAGGCCTATTTGCTAGAGAGACCCAGTACTTC.

This clonotype has ten or more counts. The chain links TRBV25-1 to TRBJ1-1, with TRBD1 matching over 9 bases. Trimming removed 2 bases from V and 3 bases from J; junction bases left unmatched: 4. From germline, CDR1 is MGHDK and CDR2 SYGVNS. CDR3 length: 15 residues. The CDR3 nucleotides are TGTGCCAGCAGTGAAACAGGGGGCTCGTACACTGAAGCTTTCTTT. Translation gives CASSETGGSYTEAFF.

Many counts were recorded for this clonotype. The chain joins TRBV9 to TRBJ2-5; 10 nucleotides line up with TRBD1. In germline, CDR1 is SGDLS, CDR2 YYNGEE. The CDR3 spans 16 residues. J was trimmed by 5 bases and V by 0 bases; bases with no gene match: 7. The CDR3 region is CASSVEGTGEEETQYF. The CDR3 DNA reads TGTGCCAGCAGCGTAGAGGGGACAGGGGAAGAGGAGACCCAGTACTTC.

This clonotype was seen a handful of times. This chain connects TRBV11-3 to TRBJ1-3, with a possible D match to TRBD1 (5 bases). Trimming removed 2 bases from V and 3 bases from J, with 11 bases in between. The CDR3 runs 15 residues. CDR1 and CDR2 (germline): SGHNT, YENEEA. The DNA for the CDR3 is TGTGCCAGCAGCTTACAGGGAGAGTATGGAAACACCATATATTTT. It translates to CASSLQGEYGNTIYF.

This clonotype was counted ten times or more. This chain connects TRBV19 to TRBJ1-2; perhaps TRBD1 as D (5 bases). The length of the CDR3 is 14 residues. Germline values: CDR1 LNHDA, CDR2 SQIVND (reference sequence). V lost 5 bases, J lost 5 bases, and 15 bases lay in between. CDR3 residues: CASSLRGDPYGYTF. The CDR3 region has the DNA TGTGCCAGTAGTTTGAGAGGGGATCCTTATGGCTACACCTTC.

V gene TRBV4-1 combines with J gene TRBJ1-3, with 9 bases lining up with TRBD1. V lost 5 bases and J lost 1; bases outside the gene matches: 6. The V gene's germline CDR1 is MGHRA and CDR2 YSYEKL. The CDR3 sequence is 16 residues long. In nucleotides, the CDR3 is TGCGCCAGCAGCGAGGACAGGGGTGGATCTGGAAACACCATATATTTT. Amino acid sequence: CASSEDRGGSGNTIYF.

This clonotype was found many times. The chain combines TRBV20-1 with TRBJ1-1; D is unresolved. Per the germline V gene, CDR1 is DFQATT and CDR2 is SNEGSKA (reference sequence). Trimming left V 0 bases short and J 6 bases short, with 14 bases between. The CDR3 runs 14 residues. The DNA of the CDR3 is TGCAGTGCTAGAGAGGGTGGGTTCGGGGCTGAAGCTTTCTTT. Translating gives CSAREGGFGAEAFF.

At least ten counts were recorded for this clonotype. The chain combines TRBV4-2 with TRBJ1-5; no firm D call. The V gene's germline CDR1 is LGHNA and CDR2 YNFKEQ. The CDR3 has 14 amino acids. Trimming pared 3 bases from V and 4 bases from J, leaving 10 bases between. For the CDR3, the DNA is TGTGCCAGCAGCCACGAACACCAGAATCAGCCCCAGCATTTT. Translation gives CASSHEHQNQPQHF.

The V call is TRBV30, the J call TRBJ1-5; a weak D match, TRBD1 (5 bases). With 0 bases removed from V and 5 bases from J, the gap between germline ends came to 8 bases. This CDR3 has 13 amino acids. The germline V gene has CDR1 GTSNPN and CDR2 SVGIG (reference sequence). This CDR3 reads CAWSVLGDQPQHF. Written as DNA, the CDR3 is TGTGCCTGGAGTGTACTGGGGGATCAGCCCCAGCATTTT.

The rearrangement joins TRBV19 to TRBJ1-5; no clear D gene. The CDR3 totals 15 residues. The V end was cut by 5 bases, the J end by 6 bases, with 17 bases between. Germline V lookup: CDR1 LNHDA, CDR2 SQIVND (reference sequence). The CDR3 sequence is CASSDDTGIGQPQHF. Written as DNA, the CDR3 is TGTGCCAGTAGTGATGACACGGGGATCGGTCAGCCCCAGCATTTT.

This clonotype has a count of ten or more. The genes are TRBV11-3 and TRBJ1-3, with a possible D match to TRBD1 (6 bases). This CDR3 comprises 15 residues. The V gene's germline CDR1 is SGHNT and CDR2 YENEEA. V gave up 4 bases and J gave up 4 bases, with 14 bases separating them. CDR3 region: CASSSGQTSGNTIYF. The CDR3 nucleotides are TGTGCCAGCAGCTCCGGACAGACTTCGGGAAACACCATATATTTT.

This clonotype was seen more than once but under ten times. The rearrangement links TRBV18 to TRBJ2-7; TRBD1 might be the D (6 bases). V was clipped by 1 base and J by 2 bases, with 15 bases between them. The CDR3 sequence is 16 residues long. Germline CDR1 is KGHSH and CDR2 is LQKENI. This CDR3 is CASSPRRQGLTYEQYF. CDR3 sequence (DNA): TGTGCCAGCTCACCACGACGGCAGGGGTTAACCTACGAGCAGTACTTC.

This clonotype was recorded a few times. One end of the junction varies from germline; a read error may be responsible. The chain couples TRBV5-1 to TRBJ1-3, with no clear D. The CDR3 loop spans 14 amino acids. Germline V gene lookup returns CDR1 SGHRS and CDR2 YFSETQ. CDR3 sequence: CASSPREAGDTIYF. In nucleotides, the CDR3 is TGCGCCAGCTCGCCCCGGGAGGCTGGAGACACCATATATTTT.

This clonotype has ten or more counts. This chain connects TRBV12-3 or TRBV12-4 to TRBJ2-5, with 7 bases lining up with TRBD1. With V trimmed by 0 bases and J by 2 bases, 6 bases remained unmatched. This CDR3 has 16 residues. The CDR3 loop is CASSLAGTATQETQYF. The CDR3 DNA reads as TGTGCCAGCAGTTTAGCGGGGACAGCAACTCAAGAGACCCAGTACTTC.

This clonotype was recorded at least ten times. This chain connects TRBV10-3 to TRBJ2-7, with 8 positions matching TRBD2. The V gene end was trimmed by 10 bases and the J gene end by 3 bases; junction bases not matched to a gene: 5. Germline V gene sequence: CDR1 ENHRY, CDR2 SYGVKD. This CDR3 comprises 12 residues. The CDR3 here is CASSGNRYEQYF. CDR3 DNA sequence: TGTGCCAGTAGCGGGAATCGCTACGAGCAGTACTTC.

This clonotype was observed a handful of times. V is TRBV11-2 and J is TRBJ2-2, with no clear D. Trimming took 0 bases from V and 2 from J, leaving 7 bases between them. The length of the CDR3 is 15 residues. The V gene's germline CDR1 is SGHAT and CDR2 FQNNGV. The DNA of the CDR3 is TGTGCCAGCAGCTTAGAGGTCAGAAACACCGGGGAGCTGTTTTTT. Residues: CASSLEVRNTGELFF.

About this clonotype itself: A much larger clone lies one base from this, so it may be a read error. Since no conserved phenylalanine or tryptophan closes the CDR3, a read error is the likely cause. V gene TRBV20-1 combines with J gene TRBJ1-6; D uncertain. Trimming left V 1 base short and J 0 bases short, with 7 bases between. The CDR3 length is 15 residues. The germline CDR1 and CDR2 sequences are DFQATT and SNEGSKA (reference sequence). The DNA for the CDR3 is TGCAGTGCTAGAGTACGAGGCTCCTATAATTCACCCCTCCACCTT. Its translation is CSARVRGSYNSPLHL.